One and the same sample provided the 6 T cell receptor beta chains below, sequenced in a study of cytomegalovirus exposure and HLA in healthy donors. PCR involved 60 Vbeta and 13 Jbeta primers. Libraries were prepared by immunoSEQ multiplex PCR; TCRdb keeps only in-frame clonotypes and omits some of them. The sample consists of nearly 70,000 clones, about 73% of them appearing once. Sequencing used PBMCs. Receptor source: a woman aged 60-70 years in good health and CMV-seropositive.

This clone appeared a few times. This sequence joins TRBV10-1 and TRBJ2-3; possible D gene TRBD1, 5 bases. Germline V gene lookup returns CDR1 WNHNN and CDR2 SYGVQD (reference sequence). This CDR3 spans 15 amino acids. The ends were cut back, 3 bases at V and 2 bases at J, with 12 bases in the middle. The CDR3 DNA follows: TGCGCCAGCAGTGATACAGGACACCCCACAGATACGCAGTATTTT. This encodes CASSDTGHPTDTQYF.

Concerning this clone itself: The sample has other DNA sequences that encode this CDR3 too. V gene TRBV7-3 combines with J gene TRBJ1-6; 7 bases match TRBD1. The CDR3 extends over 14 amino acids. J was trimmed by 9 bases and V by 5 bases; bases with no gene match: 7. Germline V gives CDR1 SGHTA, CDR2 FQGTGA. The CDR3 loop reads CASSQDRLGSPLHF. The CDR3, as DNA: TGTGCCAGCAGCCAGGACAGGCTGGGTTCACCCCTCCACTTT.

The chain joins TRBV5-4 to TRBJ1-3; the D gene is possibly TRBD1 (6 bases). The CDR3 has 16 residues. Germline V lookup: CDR1 SGHNT, CDR2 YYREEE (reference sequence). V was shortened by 1 base and J by 0 bases, with 11 bases between the two germline ends. The CDR3 DNA reads as TGTGCCAGCAGCTTGCAGCAGGGGCTCTCTGGAAACACCATATATTTT. This gives the protein CASSLQQGLSGNTIYF.

For the CDR3, the DNA is TGCGCCAGCAGCTTGTCCGGCGGATACAATGAGCAGTTCTTC. It encodes CASSLSGGYNEQFF. This chain links TRBV5-1 with TRBJ2-1; D gene unclear. V lost 1 base, J lost 4 bases, and 9 bases lay in between. Per germline, CDR1 SGHRS and CDR2 YFSETQ. The CDR3 length is 14 residues.

This chain uses TRBV19 with TRBJ1-5, with 9 nucleotides matching TRBD1. The CDR3 is 17 amino acids. Looked up from germline, CDR1 is LNHDA and CDR2 is SQIVND (reference sequence). The trim removed 9 bases at V and 0 bases at J, leaving 12 bases unmatched. CDR3 bases: TGTGCCAGCAACCTTGACAGGGGGGGTTATAGCAATCAGCCCCAGCATTTT. It yields the protein CASNLDRGGYSNQPQHF.

The chain combines TRBV7-9 with TRBJ2-3, with 8 positions matching TRBD2. The CDR3 covers 17 residues. The germline V gene encodes CDR1 SEHNR and CDR2 FQNEAQ (reference sequence). V shed 5 bases and J 1 base; nucleotides not matched to a gene: 11. The CDR3 sequence: CASSPWRGAFGTDTQYF. The CDR3 nucleotides read TGTGCCAGCAGCCCCTGGCGGGGGGCGTTCGGCACAGATACGCAGTATTTT.